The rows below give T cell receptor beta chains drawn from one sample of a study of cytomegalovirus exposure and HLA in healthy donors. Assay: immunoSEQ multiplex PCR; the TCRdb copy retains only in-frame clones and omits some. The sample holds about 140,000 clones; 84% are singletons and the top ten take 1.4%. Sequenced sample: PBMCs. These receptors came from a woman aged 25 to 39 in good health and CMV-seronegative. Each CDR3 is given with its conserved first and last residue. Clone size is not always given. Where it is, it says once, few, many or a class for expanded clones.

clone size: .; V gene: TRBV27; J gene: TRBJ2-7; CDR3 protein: CASSLDRAYEQYF
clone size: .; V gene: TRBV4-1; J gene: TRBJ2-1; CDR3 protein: CASSQVIRGEPGEQFF
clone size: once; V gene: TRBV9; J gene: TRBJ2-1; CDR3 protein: CASTRGGGASYNEQFF
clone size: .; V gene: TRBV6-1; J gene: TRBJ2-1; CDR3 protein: CASSERLARPNNEQFF
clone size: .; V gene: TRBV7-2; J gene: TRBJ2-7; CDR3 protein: CASSRTSDEQYF
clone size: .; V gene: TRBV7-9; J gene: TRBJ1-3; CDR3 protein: CASSLRDRHSGNTIYF
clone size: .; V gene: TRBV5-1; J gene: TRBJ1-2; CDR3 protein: CASSLLTDRGVDGYTF
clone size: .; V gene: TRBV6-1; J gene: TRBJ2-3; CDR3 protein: CASSGNRVQSDTQYF
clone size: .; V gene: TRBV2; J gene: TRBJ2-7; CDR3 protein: CASSERRVSYEQYF
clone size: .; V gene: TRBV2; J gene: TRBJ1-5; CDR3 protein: CASSEEGTGGQPQHF
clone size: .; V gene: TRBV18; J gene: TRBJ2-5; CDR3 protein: CASSLSGYGETQYF
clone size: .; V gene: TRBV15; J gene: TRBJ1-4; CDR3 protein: CATSGRGGGDSEKLFF
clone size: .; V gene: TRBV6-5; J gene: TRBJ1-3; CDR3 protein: CASSYSGRLSGNTIYF
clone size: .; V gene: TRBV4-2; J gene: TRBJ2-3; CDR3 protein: CASSDSVFVDSDTQYF
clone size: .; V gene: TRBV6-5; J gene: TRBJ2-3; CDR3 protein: CASSFSGGSYTDTQYF
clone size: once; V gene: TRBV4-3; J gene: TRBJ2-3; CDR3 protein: CASSQSTGTSETDTQYF
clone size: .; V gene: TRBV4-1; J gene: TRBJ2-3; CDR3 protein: CASSQYSGFSSDTQYF
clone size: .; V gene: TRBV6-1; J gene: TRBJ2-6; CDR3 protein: CASSETRASGANVLTF